This passage covers 18 T cell receptor beta chains from one sample sequenced in a study of memory CD4+ T cells and cytomegalovirus serostatus. Sequenced by immunoSEQ multiplex PCR; TCRdb stores in-frame clones only, minus some. The table shows about 67,000 clones, with about 78% occurring only once. Single viable CD3+CD4+CD8-CD45RO+ cells were sorted as the memory CD4+ T cells. Sample: memory CD4+ T cells from blood. Receptor source: an adult in good health and CMV-seropositive.

This clone has more than one count but fewer than ten. This sequence joins TRBV29-1 and TRBJ1-2; TRBD1 aligns across 7 bases. CDR1 and CDR2 from the germline V gene are SQVTM and ANQGSEA. The CDR3 totals 11 residues. The ends lost 4 bases at V and 4 bases at J; junction bases unmatched: 0. The CDR3 nucleotides are TGCAGCGTTGGACAGGGCTATGGCTACACCTTC. The encoded protein is CSVGQGYGYTF.

This rearrangement joins TRBV28 to TRBJ1-1; 7 positions match TRBD1. The CDR3 totals 15 residues. CDR1 and CDR2 (germline): MDHEN, SYDVKM. V lost 6 bases and J lost 3; bases outside the gene matches: 10. The CDR3 DNA reads as TGTGCCAGCAGCCTACCTCAGGGGGTGTACACTGAAGCTTTCTTT. Its translation is CASSLPQGVYTEAFF.

The genes are TRBV6-1 and TRBJ2-1; D call uncertain. The V gene lost 2 bases and the J gene lost 1 base, with 6 bases spanning the gap. This CDR3 contains 14 residues. Germline CDR1 reads MNHNS; CDR2 reads SASEGT. The DNA for the CDR3 is TGTGCCAGCAGTGAAAGTCAGTCCTACAATGAGCAGTTCTTC. Residues: CASSESQSYNEQFF.

This rearrangement joins TRBV10-3 to TRBJ1-1; D is unresolved. The germline CDR1 and CDR2 sequences are ENHRY and SYGVKD. This CDR3 is 11 amino acids long. With 6 bases removed from V and 5 bases from J, the gap between germline ends came to 7 bases. CDR3 bases: TGTGCCATCAGCCAACGGACTGAAGCTTTCTTT. Its translation is CAISQRTEAFF.

The rearrangement uses TRBV5-4 and TRBJ2-5; 8 bases line up with TRBD1. V shed 0 bases, J shed 5 bases, and the junction held 3 bases outside the gene matches. The CDR3 consists of 14 residues. Germline assignment: CDR1 SGHNT and CDR2 YYREEE (reference sequence). This CDR3 reads CASSLDPGGETQYF. As DNA, the CDR3 is TGTGCCAGCAGCTTGGACCCAGGGGGCGAGACCCAGTACTTC.

The chain carries TRBV10-3 and TRBJ1-2; D remains ambiguous. The germline V and J ends were trimmed by 7 bases and 2 bases, with 14 bases remaining between them. Looked up from germline, CDR1 is ENHRY and CDR2 is SYGVKD. The CDR3 has 14 residues. The CDR3 DNA reads TGTGCCATCACTCAGGACTGGGAGAACTATGGCTACACCTTC. Residues: CAITQDWENYGYTF.

This clone came up once. This chain joins TRBV5-5 and TRBJ2-7; D remains ambiguous. V was trimmed by 5 bases and J by 1 base, leaving 7 bases between them. This CDR3 has 12 residues. The germline V gene has CDR1 SGHKS and CDR2 YYEKEE (reference sequence). In DNA form, the CDR3 reads TGTGCCAGCAGTTCTATTTCCTACGAGCAGTACTTC. It is translated as CASSSISYEQYF. Based on the CDR3 plus reference TRBV5-5 and TRBJ2-7, the full variable domain is DAGVTQSPTHLIKTRGQQVTLRCSPISGHKSVSWYQQVLGQGPQFIFQYYEKEERGRGNFPDRFSARQFPNYSSELNVNALLLGDSALYLCASSSISYEQYFGPGTRLTVT.

This clone is judged medium-sized (0.01 to 0.1%). The V call is TRBV14, the J call TRBJ1-1, with D unresolved. The CDR3 has 15 amino acids. Per germline, CDR1 SGHDN and CDR2 FVKESK. Trimming shortened V by 0 bases and J by 1 base, and 9 bases separated the two germline ends. Here the CDR3 reads CASSQDQKENTEAFF. CDR3 DNA sequence: TGTGCCAGCAGCCAAGATCAAAAGGAGAACACTGAAGCTTTCTTT.

This clone has a handful of counts. The chain joins TRBV4-1 to TRBJ2-2; maybe TRBD1 (5 bases). Trimming pared 2 bases from V and 6 bases from J, leaving 16 bases between. Germline V CDR1 and CDR2: MGHRA, YSYEKL. CDR3 length equals 16 residues. This chain's CDR3 is CASSQPQGFKAGELFF. The CDR3 DNA is TGCGCCAGCAGCCAACCTCAGGGATTCAAGGCCGGGGAGCTGTTTTTT.

The genes are TRBV2 and TRBJ2-3; D might be TRBD1 (6 bases). CDR1 and CDR2 (germline): SNHLY, FYNNEI. The CDR3 covers 12 residues. V shed 4 bases and J shed 9 bases, with 11 bases lying between them. The CDR3, as DNA: TGTGCCAGCAGTGTAGAACAGGGAACGCAGTATTTT. Encoded protein: CASSVEQGTQYF.

This clone has only one observation. The chain carries TRBV30 and TRBJ2-5; TRBD1 matches 10 bases. From germline, CDR1 is GTSNPN and CDR2 SVGIG (reference sequence). V lost 3 bases, J lost 1 base, and 8 bases stayed unmatched. The CDR3 spans 16 residues. CDR3 in amino acids: CAWSHPGQGFQETQYF. CDR3 sequence (DNA): TGTGCCTGGAGCCATCCGGGACAGGGGTTCCAAGAGACCCAGTACTTC.

V gene TRBV5-1 combines with J gene TRBJ2-1; TRBD2 aligns across 11 bases. Trimming removed 1 base from V and 6 bases from J; junction bases left unmatched: 9. The CDR3 has 17 amino acids. In germline, CDR1 is SGHRS, CDR2 YFSETQ. The chain's CDR3 is CASSLNGGTSGINEQFF. The CDR3 nucleotides are TGCGCCAGCAGCTTGAACGGTGGGACTAGCGGAATCAATGAGCAGTTCTTC.

This clone came up once. J is TRBJ2-7 and V is TRBV6-1, with D tentatively TRBD1 or TRBD2 (5 bases each). There are 12 residues in the CDR3. Germline V gene lookup returns CDR1 MNHNS and CDR2 SASEGT. The V gene lost 6 bases and the J gene lost 6 bases, with 12 bases spanning the gap. The CDR3 sequence: CASRQPGGEQYF. DNA of the CDR3: TGTGCCAGCAGACAGCCTGGGGGCGAGCAGTACTTC.

The CDR3 protein is CASSLVPKNIQYF. The CDR3 nucleotides read TGTGCCAGCAGTTTAGTGCCCAAAAACATTCAGTACTTC. V usage is TRBV28 and J usage is TRBJ2-4; D is uncertain. The CDR3 is made up of 13 amino acids. Per germline, CDR1 MDHEN and CDR2 SYDVKM. The V end lost 2 bases, the J end lost 2 bases, and 4 bases lay between the germline ends.

The chain uses TRBV18 and TRBJ2-2, with no clear D. CDR3 length equals 15 residues. V gave up 3 bases and J gave up 6 bases, with 14 bases separating them. Germline V gives CDR1 KGHSH, CDR2 LQKENI. The CDR3 sequence is CASSPAFGRSGELFF. As DNA, the CDR3 is TGTGCCAGCTCACCGGCGTTCGGACGGTCCGGGGAGCTGTTTTTT.

This clone was counted a single time. The gene calls are TRBV25-1 and TRBJ1-4; no definite D call. The CDR3 runs to 16 residues. In germline, CDR1 is MGHDK, CDR2 SYGVNS. Trimming took 6 bases from V and 3 from J, leaving 17 bases between them. In DNA form, the CDR3 reads TGTGCCAGCAGCCCAACTGACGGAAGTTCTAATGAAAAACTGTTTTTT. Translated: CASSPTDGSSNEKLFF. The full variable domain, with the rest looked up from reference TRBV25-1 and TRBJ1-4, is EADIYQTPRYLVIGTGKKITLECSQTMGHDKMYWYQQDPGMELHLIHYSYGVNSTEKGDLSSESTVSRIRTEHFPLTLESARPSHTSQYLCASSPTDGSSNEKLFFGSGTQLSVL.

This clone was recorded a few times. The chain couples TRBV27 to TRBJ2-1; 13 positions agree with TRBD2. The CDR3 has 18 amino acids. V trimming: 8 bases; J trimming: 6 bases; junction bases outside the gene matches: 16. Germline V gene sequence: CDR1 MNHEY, CDR2 SMNVEV (reference sequence). The CDR3 reads CASCALDLGLAGANEQFF. DNA of the CDR3: TGTGCCAGCTGCGCTCTGGACCTCGGACTAGCGGGGGCCAATGAGCAGTTCTTC.

This clone was observed a few times. This chain uses TRBV29-1 with TRBJ1-4; D is unresolved. This CDR3 is built from 11 residues. In germline, CDR1 is SQVTM, CDR2 ANQGSEA. V gave up 7 bases and J gave up 13 bases, with 16 bases separating them. This CDR3 reads CSATLGPLLFF. DNA of the CDR3: TGCAGCGCCACCTTGGGCCCTTTACTGTTTTTT.